This entry describes one TCR beta chain. MiXCR, run by TCRdb on the 5' RACE reads, gives a single entry per CDR3 protein. The data show 250,000 or so distinct CDR3 sequences, 20% to 30% seen once. The source of the sample is a study of CD8 T cells in ankylosing spondylitis. The CDR3 loop spans 13 amino acids. CDR1 is DFQATT, CDR2 SNEGSKA, per germline (reference sequence). Trimming removed 6 bases from V and 3 bases from J; junction bases left unmatched: 5. The material sequenced was blood, either unsorted or a sorted T cell fraction (not recorded which). The chain uses TRBV20-1 and TRBJ1-5; 7 bases map to TRBD1. The sequence was obtained from a male donor with ankylosing spondylitis or in good health (not recorded which). The CDR3 coding sequence is TGCAGTGCCAGACAGGGAGTCAATCAGCCCCAGCATTTT. As protein: CSARQGVNQPQHF.